The sequence of this T cell receptor beta chain was determined in a study of T cell responses to AZD1222 COVID-19 vaccine. Whole-study results and caveats: As reported, nearly half of all spike-specific TCRs target variant regions that are unmutated. Clonal diversity may have been underestimated, and the donors were mostly white British, with more females than males. Dominant at 160-218 and 743-854, vaccine-associated CD4 TCRs also spanned spike.

Second doses at about 4 or about 12 weeks were pooled. A note on this clone: Its antigen is not identified.

The table came from immunoSEQ multiplex PCR; TCRdb's copy has only in-frame clones and leaves some out. The sample holds fewer than 120,000 clones, roughly 90% seen once. The clonotype originates from an adult who received the AZD1222 COVID-19 vaccine. The starting material was peripheral blood, obtained 28 days after the second AZD1222 dose.

CDR3 loop: CASSGASYEQYF. DNA for the CDR3: TGTGCCAGCAGTGGGGCCAGCTACGAGCAGTACTTC. The V call is TRBV6-2 or TRBV6-3, the J call TRBJ2-7; TRBD1 might be the D (5 bases). Trimming removed 5 bases from V and 3 bases from J, with 8 bases in between. CDR1 is MNHEY and CDR2 is SVGEGT in the germline V gene. The CDR3 loop spans 12 amino acids.